The 24 T cell receptor beta chains in this list originate from one sample, sequenced in a study of beta chain features in type 1 diabetes. Broader study findings: For Type 1 diabetes patients, all four CD4+ subsets carried TCRB CDR3s that were moderately but significantly shorter.

These receptors lack a known antigen. cDNA synthesis used the whole RNA isolate, giving expressed TCRB sequences. Some clones are missing from TCRdb's copy, which holds only in-frame ones; the method was immunoSEQ multiplex PCR. In the table there are approximately 170,000 clones, approximately 8% of which are singletons. Specimen: central memory CD4+ T cells from blood. The source is a woman in her thirties or forties with type 1 diabetes.

The chain recombines TRBV5-6 with TRBJ1-4, with 8 bases lining up with TRBD1. J lost 5 bases, V lost 4 bases, and 10 bases had no gene match. The CDR3 sequence is 16 residues long. CDR1 is SGHDT and CDR2 is YYEEEE in the germline V gene. The CDR3 DNA sequence: TGTGCCAGCAGCCATCGGACAGGGAAATTCAATGAAAAACTGTTTTTT. Amino acids: CASSHRTGKFNEKLFF.

This chain links TRBV5-1 with TRBJ2-3, with D perhaps TRBD2 (5 bases). The V end was cut by 2 bases, the J end by 3 bases, with 13 bases between. The CDR3 has 15 residues. In germline, CDR1 is SGHRS, CDR2 YFSETQ. CDR3 sequence reads: CASSFDPGKTDTQYF. CDR3 DNA sequence: TGCGCCAGCAGCTTCGACCCGGGGAAGACAGATACGCAGTATTTT.

The chain couples TRBV29-1 to TRBJ1-2; 7 nucleotides agree with TRBD1. The CDR3 is 12 amino acids. Trimming removed 5 bases from V and 8 bases from J; junction bases left unmatched: 8. CDR1 SQVTM and CDR2 ANQGSEA come from the germline V gene. Here the CDR3 DNA reads TGCAGCGTTTCTGACAGGGAATGGGGCTACACCTTC. It translates to CSVSDREWGYTF.

The rearrangement links TRBV7-9 to TRBJ2-2, with D possibly matching TRBD1 (5 bases). The CDR3 runs to 15 residues. V lost 2 bases to trimming and J lost 1 base, with 8 bases between them. Germline lookup yields CDR1 SEHNR and CDR2 FQNEAQ (reference sequence). The CDR3 DNA sequence: TGTGCCAGCAGCTTACCCCAGGGGAACACCGGGGAGCTGTTTTTT. Translated, it gives CASSLPQGNTGELFF.

This clone came up a few times. This chain joins TRBV19 and TRBJ1-1; 9 positions match TRBD1. This CDR3 spans 14 amino acids. CDR1 is LNHDA, CDR2 SQIVND, per germline (reference sequence). V dropped 7 bases and J dropped 4; count of bases not matched to a gene: 7. The CDR3 loop is CASNPTGGFTEAFF. The CDR3 bases are TGTGCCAGTAACCCGACAGGGGGGTTCACTGAAGCTTTCTTT.

The table lists this clone with a few counts. The V and J genes are TRBV7-7 and TRBJ2-2; 11 bases align to TRBD2. Germline CDR1 is SSHAT and CDR2 is FNYEAQ (reference sequence). This CDR3 has 14 amino acids. Trimming took 4 bases from V and 6 from J; bases not matched to a gene: 1. CDR3 protein: CASSSLAGAGELFF. CDR3 nucleotides: TGTGCCAGCAGCTCACTAGCGGGAGCCGGGGAGCTGTTTTTT.

The V gene is TRBV7-7, the J gene TRBJ2-1; 10 nucleotides match TRBD2. Germline V gene lookup returns CDR1 SSHAT and CDR2 FNYEAQ (reference sequence). This CDR3 has 17 residues. The V and J ends lost 5 bases and 2 bases, in that order; junction bases with no gene match: 9. For the CDR3, the DNA is TGTGCCAGCAGCCGAGCCTTAGCGGGAGGCACCTACAATGAGCAGTTCTTC. It encodes CASSRALAGGTYNEQFF.

The V and J genes are TRBV27 and TRBJ1-4; D is possibly TRBD1 (6 bases). Trimming cost V 6 bases and J 8 bases, with 13 bases left between them. Germline CDR1 MNHEY, CDR2 SMNVEV (reference sequence). The CDR3 extends over 13 amino acids. CDR3 sequence: CASRRGQHEKLFF. CDR3 nucleotide sequence: TGTGCCAGCAGGCGAGGACAGCACGAAAAACTGTTTTTT.

Only a few counts were recorded for this clone. The V gene is TRBV27, the J gene TRBJ2-2; 11 bases are shared with TRBD2. The CDR3 has 16 amino acids. Looked up from germline, CDR1 is MNHEY and CDR2 is SMNVEV (reference sequence). V was clipped by 2 bases and J by 5 bases; unmatched bases: 4. The CDR3 region is CASSLVSGRATGELFF. The CDR3 DNA sequence: TGTGCCAGCAGTTTAGTTAGCGGGAGGGCGACCGGGGAGCTGTTTTTT.

This chain uses TRBV5-1 with TRBJ1-1; maybe TRBD1 (5 bases). The CDR3 is made up of 14 amino acids. The germline V and J ends were trimmed by 3 bases and 5 bases, with 14 bases remaining between them. Germline-derived CDR1 and CDR2 are SGHRS and YFSETQ. The CDR3 bases are TGCGCCAGCAGCTCCGCCCCGGGGGGGACTGAAGCTTTCTTT. Its translation: CASSSAPGGTEAFF.

The chain combines TRBV7-2 with TRBJ2-3, with D perhaps matching TRBD2 (7 bases). Between the trimmed V and J ends, which lost 5 bases and 2 bases, there was a span of 17 bases. In germline, CDR1 is SGHTA, CDR2 FQGNSA. The CDR3 sequence is 16 residues long. CDR3 sequence (DNA): TGTGCCAGCAGCCCTAGGGGGGGCCCGTCCACAGATACGCAGTATTTT. Its translation: CASSPRGGPSTDTQYF.

This clone occurred many times. This sequence joins TRBV20-1 and TRBJ1-5; D gene unclear. CDR1 and CDR2 from the germline V gene are DFQATT and SNEGSKA (reference sequence). This CDR3 contains 11 residues. V lost 3 bases and J 13 bases, leaving 13 bases between the germline ends. CDR3 protein: CSASLAGTQHF. CDR3 bases: TGCAGTGCTAGCTTGGCAGGCACTCAGCATTTT.

V is TRBV5-1 and J is TRBJ1-1; no clear D. Germline assignment: CDR1 SGHRS and CDR2 YFSETQ. V was cut by 0 bases and J by 6 bases, with 18 bases left in between. The CDR3 has 16 amino acids. Here the CDR3 DNA reads TGCGCCAGCAGCTTGGGGGTCCGGGGTGCCAGCGCTGAAGCTTTCTTT. It translates to CASSLGVRGASAEAFF. Variable domain in full (rest from reference TRBV5-1 and TRBJ1-1): KAGVTQTPRYLIKTRGQQVTLSCSPISGHRSVSWYQQTPGQGLQFLFEYFSETQRNKGNFPGRFSGRQFSNSRSEMNVSTLELGDSALYLCASSLGVRGASAEAFFGQGTRLTVV.

This clone was observed a few times. This chain links TRBV10-3 with TRBJ1-1; D not resolved. Germline CDR1 and CDR2: ENHRY and SYGVKD. The V end lost 6 bases, the J end lost 11 bases, and 16 bases lay between the germline ends. The CDR3 has 12 residues. The CDR3 loop is CAIRDSTEEAFF. The CDR3 DNA sequence: TGTGCCATCAGAGACTCAACCGAAGAGGCTTTCTTT.

There are many counts of this clone. This chain joins TRBV19 and TRBJ1-1; D may be TRBD1 (6 bases). V lost 6 bases to trimming and J lost 1 base, with 6 bases between them. Germline values: CDR1 LNHDA, CDR2 SQIVND (reference sequence). The CDR3 totals 12 residues. The CDR3: CASRTGNTEAFF. The CDR3 region has the DNA TGTGCCAGTAGGACAGGGAACACTGAAGCTTTCTTT.

The chain links TRBV4-3 to TRBJ1-2, with D possibly being TRBD1 (6 bases). The V gene lost 0 bases and the J gene lost 7 bases, with 21 bases spanning the gap. Per germline, CDR1 LGHNA and CDR2 YSLEER. The CDR3 sequence is 17 residues long. CDR3 coding DNA: TGCGCCAGCAGCCAAGATAGGTGGGGGCGCGGGTCGGGTGGCTACACCTTC. Translated: CASSQDRWGRGSGGYTF.

The chain has TRBV5-4 and TRBJ2-6, with 7 nucleotides matching TRBD1. The CDR3 runs to 18 residues. J gave up 0 bases and V 3 bases, and 9 bases lay outside the gene matches. Germline CDR1 SGHNT, CDR2 YYREEE (reference sequence). The CDR3 sequence: CASSSGTAIFSGANVLTF. DNA of the CDR3: TGTGCCAGCAGCTCCGGGACAGCGATATTCTCTGGGGCCAACGTCCTGACTTTC.

V is TRBV30 and J is TRBJ1-5, with TRBD1 matching 7 bases. Germline V CDR1 and CDR2: GTSNPN, SVGIG (reference sequence). J gave up 9 bases and V 1 base, and 3 bases lay outside the gene matches. This CDR3 spans 12 amino acids. The CDR3 spells CAWSAGGGPQHF. Written as DNA, the CDR3 is TGTGCCTGGAGTGCAGGGGGTGGGCCCCAGCATTTT.

This clone was found many times. V is TRBV6-5 and J is TRBJ1-5, with TRBD1 matching 9 bases. This CDR3 contains 15 residues. CDR1 MNHEY and CDR2 SVGAGI come from the germline V gene. With V trimmed by 8 bases and J by 5 bases, 10 bases remained unmatched. The CDR3 spells CASHPGTGLDQPQHF. The CDR3 DNA reads as TGTGCCAGCCATCCCGGGACAGGGCTCGATCAGCCCCAGCATTTT.

This clone was counted at least ten times. The chain uses TRBV25-1 and TRBJ2-5; 8 bases align to TRBD1. V was clipped by 3 bases and J by 5 bases; unmatched bases: 5. Germline lookup yields CDR1 MGHDK and CDR2 SYGVNS. The CDR3 is 14 amino acids. CDR3: CASSDQGATETQYF. The CDR3 DNA reads TGTGCCAGCAGTGATCAGGGGGCCACGGAGACCCAGTACTTC. The full variable domain, rest sourced from reference TRBV25-1 and TRBJ2-5, is EADIYQTPRYLVIGTGKKITLECSQTMGHDKMYWYQQDPGMELHLIHYSYGVNSTEKGDLSSESTVSRIRTEHFPLTLESARPSHTSQYLCASSDQGATETQYFGPGTRLLVL.

This chain links TRBV14 with TRBJ1-2; D is possibly TRBD1 (5 bases). Trimming cost V 4 bases and J 9 bases, with 18 bases left between them. This CDR3 spans 14 amino acids. The V gene's germline CDR1 is SGHDN and CDR2 FVKESK. The CDR3 region has the DNA TGTGCCAGCAGCCGGACGGCGGACACCCTTCGCTACACCTTC. Translating it yields CASSRTADTLRYTF.

A few counts support this clone. The V and J genes are TRBV28 and TRBJ1-1; D is unresolved. V was cut by 0 bases and J by 1 base, with 12 bases left in between. The CDR3 consists of 16 residues. Germline CDR1 reads MDHEN; CDR2 reads SYDVKM. CDR3 coding DNA: TGTGCCAGCAGTTTATGGGCCCAGTCAAAGAACACTGAAGCTTTCTTT. Translation gives CASSLWAQSKNTEAFF. Variable domain in full (rest from reference TRBV28 and TRBJ1-1): DVKVTQSSRYLVKRTGEKVFLECVQDMDHENMFWYRQDPGLGLRLIYFSYDVKMKEKGDIPEGYSVSREKKERFSLILESASTNQTSMYLCASSLWAQSKNTEAFFGQGTRLTVV.

This clone has at least ten counts. This chain links TRBV4-1 with TRBJ1-2; D may be TRBD1 (5 bases). The CDR3 is 14 residues long. The V gene's germline CDR1 is MGHRA and CDR2 YSYEKL. V lost 3 bases and J 4 bases, leaving 12 bases between the germline ends. The CDR3 here is CASSHLQDTYGYTF. The CDR3 bases are TGCGCCAGCAGCCACCTACAGGACACCTATGGCTACACCTTC.

In its sample, this clone was seen a few times. The chain carries TRBV7-3 and TRBJ1-1; no clear D. Germline V gives CDR1 SGHTA, CDR2 FQGTGA. The CDR3 consists of 12 residues. Trimming pared 2 bases from V and 8 bases from J, leaving 9 bases between. CDR3 sequence reads: CASSLPGREAFF. The CDR3 coding sequence is TGTGCCAGCAGCTTACCGGGGAGAGAAGCTTTCTTT.